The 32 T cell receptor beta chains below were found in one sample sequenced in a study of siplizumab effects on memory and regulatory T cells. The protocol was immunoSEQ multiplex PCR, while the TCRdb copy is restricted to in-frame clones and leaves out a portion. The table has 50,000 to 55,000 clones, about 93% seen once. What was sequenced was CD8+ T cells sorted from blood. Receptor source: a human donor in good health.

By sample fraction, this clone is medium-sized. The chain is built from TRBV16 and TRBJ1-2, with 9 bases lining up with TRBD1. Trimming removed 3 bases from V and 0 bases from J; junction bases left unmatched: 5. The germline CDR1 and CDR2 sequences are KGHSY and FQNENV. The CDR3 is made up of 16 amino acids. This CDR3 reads CASSHTWDRANYGYTF. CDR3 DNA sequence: TGTGCCAGCAGCCATACTTGGGACAGGGCTAACTATGGCTACACCTTC.

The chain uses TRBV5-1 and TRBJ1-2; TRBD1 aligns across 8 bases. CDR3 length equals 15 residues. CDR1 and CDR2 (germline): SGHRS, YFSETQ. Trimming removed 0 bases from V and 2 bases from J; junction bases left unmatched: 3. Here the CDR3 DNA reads TGCGCCAGCAGCTTGGCGGGACAGGCAAACTATGGCTACACCTTC. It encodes CASSLAGQANYGYTF.

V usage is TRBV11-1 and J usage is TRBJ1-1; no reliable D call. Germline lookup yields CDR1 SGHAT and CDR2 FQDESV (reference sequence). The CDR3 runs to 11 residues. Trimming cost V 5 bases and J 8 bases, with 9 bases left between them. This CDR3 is CASSATTEAFF. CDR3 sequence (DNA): TGTGCCAGCAGCGCCACAACCGAAGCTTTCTTT.

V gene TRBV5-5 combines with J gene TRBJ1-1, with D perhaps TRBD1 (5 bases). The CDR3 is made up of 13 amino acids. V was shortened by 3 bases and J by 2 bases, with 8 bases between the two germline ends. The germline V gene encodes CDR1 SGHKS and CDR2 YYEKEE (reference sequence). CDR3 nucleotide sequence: TGTGCCAGCAGCTCGGGGGTTAACACTGAAGCTTTCTTT. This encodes CASSSGVNTEAFF.

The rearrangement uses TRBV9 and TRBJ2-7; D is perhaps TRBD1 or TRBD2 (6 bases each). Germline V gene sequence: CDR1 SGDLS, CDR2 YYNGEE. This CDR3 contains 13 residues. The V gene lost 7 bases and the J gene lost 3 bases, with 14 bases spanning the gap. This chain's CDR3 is CASAEGGGYEQYF. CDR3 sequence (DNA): TGTGCCAGCGCCGAAGGAGGGGGCTACGAGCAGTACTTC.

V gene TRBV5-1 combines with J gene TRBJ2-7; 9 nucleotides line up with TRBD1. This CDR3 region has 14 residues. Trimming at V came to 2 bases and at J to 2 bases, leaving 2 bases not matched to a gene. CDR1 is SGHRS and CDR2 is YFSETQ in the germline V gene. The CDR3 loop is CASSFRTGAYEQYF. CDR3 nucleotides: TGCGCCAGCAGCTTCAGGACAGGGGCCTACGAGCAGTACTTC.

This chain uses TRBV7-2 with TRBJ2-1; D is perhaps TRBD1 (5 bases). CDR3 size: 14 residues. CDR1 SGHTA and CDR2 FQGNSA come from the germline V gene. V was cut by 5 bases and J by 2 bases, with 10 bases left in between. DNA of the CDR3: TGTGCCAGCAGCGTCCAGGGCCCCTACAATGAGCAGTTCTTC. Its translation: CASSVQGPYNEQFF.

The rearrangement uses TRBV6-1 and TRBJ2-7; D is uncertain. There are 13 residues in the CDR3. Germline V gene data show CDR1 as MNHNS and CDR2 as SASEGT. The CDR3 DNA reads TGTGGGGTCAGGACGGTAAGCTCCTACGAGCAGTACTTC. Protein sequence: CGVRTVSSYEQYF.

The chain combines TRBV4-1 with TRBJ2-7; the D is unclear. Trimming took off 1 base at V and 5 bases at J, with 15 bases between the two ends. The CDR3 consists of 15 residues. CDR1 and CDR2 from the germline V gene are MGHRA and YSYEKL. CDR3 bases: TGCGCCAGCAGCCAAGGCCCTACGTTGGGGAACGAGCAGTACTTC. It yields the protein CASSQGPTLGNEQYF.

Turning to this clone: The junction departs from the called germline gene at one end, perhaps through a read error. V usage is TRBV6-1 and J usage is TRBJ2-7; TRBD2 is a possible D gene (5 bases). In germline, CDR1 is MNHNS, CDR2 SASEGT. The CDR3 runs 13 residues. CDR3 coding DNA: TGTGCCAGCAACTTGGCCGGGAACTACGAGCAGCACTTC. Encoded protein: CASNLAGNYEQHF.

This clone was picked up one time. DNA for the CDR3: TGCGCCAGCAGCATCCACTCGGTGGATGGCTCCGGGAGTATCCGGGACCAGAGGAGGGAGACCCAGTACTTC. Its protein is CASSIHSVDGSGSIRDQRRETQYF. The V call is TRBV5-1, the J call TRBJ2-5, with D perhaps TRBD2 (6 bases). Germline V gene sequence: CDR1 SGHRS, CDR2 YFSETQ. The CDR3 contains 24 residues. V lost 4 bases, J lost 5 bases, and 45 bases lay in between.

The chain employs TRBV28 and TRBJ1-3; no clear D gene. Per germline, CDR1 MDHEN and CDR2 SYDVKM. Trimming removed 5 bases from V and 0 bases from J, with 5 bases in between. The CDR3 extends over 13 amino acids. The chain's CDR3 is CASSGDSGNTIYF. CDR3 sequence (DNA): TGTGCCAGCAGTGGGGACTCTGGAAACACCATATATTTT.

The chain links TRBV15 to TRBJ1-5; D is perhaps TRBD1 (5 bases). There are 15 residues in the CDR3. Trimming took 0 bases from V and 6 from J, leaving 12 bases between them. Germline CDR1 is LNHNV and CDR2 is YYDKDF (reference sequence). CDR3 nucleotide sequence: TGTGCCACCAGCAGAGATGGGGGAAGGGGTCAGCCCCAGCATTTT. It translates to CATSRDGGRGQPQHF.

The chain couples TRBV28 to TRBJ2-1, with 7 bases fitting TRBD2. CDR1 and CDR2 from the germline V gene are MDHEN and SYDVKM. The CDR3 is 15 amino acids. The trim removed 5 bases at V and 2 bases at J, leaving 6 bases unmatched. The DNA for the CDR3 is TGTGCCAGCAGTCCCGGACTAGTTCCCTACAATGAGCAGTTCTTC. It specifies CASSPGLVPYNEQFF.

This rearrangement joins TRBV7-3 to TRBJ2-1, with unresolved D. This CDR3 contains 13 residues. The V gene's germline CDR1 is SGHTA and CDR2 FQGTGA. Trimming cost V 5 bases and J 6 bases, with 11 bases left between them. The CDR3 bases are TGTGCCAGCAGCATGTTCGACACCAATGAGCAGTTCTTC. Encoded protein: CASSMFDTNEQFF.

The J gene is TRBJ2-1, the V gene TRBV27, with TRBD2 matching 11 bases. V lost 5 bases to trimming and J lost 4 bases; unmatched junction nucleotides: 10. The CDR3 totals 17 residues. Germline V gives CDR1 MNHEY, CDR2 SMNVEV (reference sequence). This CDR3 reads CASSIPGLAGSYNEQFF. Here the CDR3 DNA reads TGTGCCAGCAGTATCCCTGGACTAGCGGGTTCATACAATGAGCAGTTCTTC.

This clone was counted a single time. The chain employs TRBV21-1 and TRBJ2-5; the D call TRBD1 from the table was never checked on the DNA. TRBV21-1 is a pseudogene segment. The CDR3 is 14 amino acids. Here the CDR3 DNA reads TGTGCCAGCAGCAAATTGGGGCGCCAAGAGACCCAGTACTTC. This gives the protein CASSKLGRQETQYF.

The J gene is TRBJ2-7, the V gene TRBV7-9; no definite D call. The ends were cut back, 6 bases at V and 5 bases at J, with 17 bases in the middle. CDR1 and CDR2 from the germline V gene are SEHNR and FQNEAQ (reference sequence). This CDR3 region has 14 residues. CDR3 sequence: CASSPTEDRHEQYF. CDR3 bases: TGTGCCAGCAGTCCGACCGAAGATCGTCACGAGCAGTACTTC.

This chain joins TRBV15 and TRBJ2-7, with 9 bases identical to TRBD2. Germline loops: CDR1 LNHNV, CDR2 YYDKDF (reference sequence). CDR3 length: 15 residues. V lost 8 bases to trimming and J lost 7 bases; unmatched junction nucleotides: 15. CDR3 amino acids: CATGLGVAGVYEQYF. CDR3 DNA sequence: TGTGCCACCGGCCTGGGGGTAGCGGGAGTTTATGAGCAGTACTTC.

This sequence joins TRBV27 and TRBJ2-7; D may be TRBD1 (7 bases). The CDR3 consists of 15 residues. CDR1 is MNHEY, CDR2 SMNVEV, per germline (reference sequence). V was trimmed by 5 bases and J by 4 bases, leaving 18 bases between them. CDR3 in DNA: TGTGCCAGCAGTCCAAGACAGGGAGGTATTTACGAGCAGTACTTC. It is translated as CASSPRQGGIYEQYF.

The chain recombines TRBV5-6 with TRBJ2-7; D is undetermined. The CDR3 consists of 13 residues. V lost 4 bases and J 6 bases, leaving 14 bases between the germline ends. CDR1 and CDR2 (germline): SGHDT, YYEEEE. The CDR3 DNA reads TGTGCCAGCAGCGCCTTAATCAGAGGCGAGCAGTACTTC. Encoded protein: CASSALIRGEQYF.

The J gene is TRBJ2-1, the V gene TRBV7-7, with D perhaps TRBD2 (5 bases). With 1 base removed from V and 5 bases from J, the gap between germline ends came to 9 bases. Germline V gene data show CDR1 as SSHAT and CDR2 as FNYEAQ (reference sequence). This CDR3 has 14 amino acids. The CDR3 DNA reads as TGTGCCAGCAGCTTAGTGCACGGGAACAATGAGCAGTTCTTC. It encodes CASSLVHGNNEQFF.

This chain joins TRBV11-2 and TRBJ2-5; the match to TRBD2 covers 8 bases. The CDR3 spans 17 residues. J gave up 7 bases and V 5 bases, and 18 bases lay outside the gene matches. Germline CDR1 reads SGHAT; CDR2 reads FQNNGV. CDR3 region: CASSRNRAGDFVGTQYF. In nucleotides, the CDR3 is TGTGCCAGCAGCCGGAACCGAGCGGGAGACTTTGTCGGGACCCAGTACTTC.

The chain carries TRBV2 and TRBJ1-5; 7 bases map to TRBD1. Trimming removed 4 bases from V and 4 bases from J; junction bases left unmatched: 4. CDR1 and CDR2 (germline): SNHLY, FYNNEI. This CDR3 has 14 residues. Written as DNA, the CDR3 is TGTGCCAGCAGTGCCGGGACAGTTAATCAGCCCCAGCATTTT. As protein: CASSAGTVNQPQHF.

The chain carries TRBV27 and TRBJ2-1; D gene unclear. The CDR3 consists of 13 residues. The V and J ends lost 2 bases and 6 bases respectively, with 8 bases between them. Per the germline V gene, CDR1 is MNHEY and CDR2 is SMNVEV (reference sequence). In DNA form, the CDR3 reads TGTGCCAGCAGTTTAGGGCTGAGCAATGAGCAGTTCTTC. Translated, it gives CASSLGLSNEQFF.

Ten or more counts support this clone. The CDR3 region has the DNA TGTGCCAGCAGTTTAATAGTGTCAGGGGCCTACGAGCAGTACTTC. Translating gives CASSLIVSGAYEQYF. The gene calls are TRBV27 and TRBJ2-7; possible D gene TRBD1, 6 bases. The CDR3 length is 15 residues. The germline V gene encodes CDR1 MNHEY and CDR2 SMNVEV (reference sequence). V lost 2 bases, J lost 2 bases, and 13 bases lay in between.

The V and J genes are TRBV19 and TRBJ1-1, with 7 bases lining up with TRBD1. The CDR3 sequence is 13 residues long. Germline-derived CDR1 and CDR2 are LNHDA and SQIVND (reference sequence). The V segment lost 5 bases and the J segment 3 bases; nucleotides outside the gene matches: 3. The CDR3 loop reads CASSPGQYTEAFF. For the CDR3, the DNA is TGTGCCAGTAGTCCGGGACAGTACACTGAAGCTTTCTTT.

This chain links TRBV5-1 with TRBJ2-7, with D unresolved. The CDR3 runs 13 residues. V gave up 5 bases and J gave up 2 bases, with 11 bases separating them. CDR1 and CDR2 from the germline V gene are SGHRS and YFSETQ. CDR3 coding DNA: TGCGCCAGCAGGATCCAAGACGCCTACGAGCAGTACTTC. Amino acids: CASRIQDAYEQYF.

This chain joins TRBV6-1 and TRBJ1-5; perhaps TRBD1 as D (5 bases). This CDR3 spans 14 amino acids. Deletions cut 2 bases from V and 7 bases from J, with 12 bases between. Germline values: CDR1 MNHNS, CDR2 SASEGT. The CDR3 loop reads CASSERGPRQPQHF. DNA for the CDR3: TGTGCCAGCAGTGAAAGGGGACCTCGGCAGCCCCAGCATTTT.

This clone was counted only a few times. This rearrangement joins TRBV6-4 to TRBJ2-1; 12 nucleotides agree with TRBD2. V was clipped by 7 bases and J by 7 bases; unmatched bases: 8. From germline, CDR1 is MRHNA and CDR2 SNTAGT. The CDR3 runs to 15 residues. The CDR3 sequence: CASTPTSGSWNEQFF. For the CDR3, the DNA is TGTGCCAGCACCCCGACTAGCGGGAGCTGGAATGAGCAGTTCTTC.

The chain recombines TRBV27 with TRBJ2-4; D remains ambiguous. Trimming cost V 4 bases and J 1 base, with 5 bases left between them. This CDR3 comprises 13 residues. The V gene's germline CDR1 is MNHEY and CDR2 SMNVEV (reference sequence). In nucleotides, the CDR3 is TGTGCCAGCAGTTATACGGCCAAAAACATTCAGTACTTC. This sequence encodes CASSYTAKNIQYF.

In nucleotides, the CDR3 is TGTGCCAGCAGCTTATACGGATACTATGGCTACACCTTC. Its translation is CASSLYGYYGYTF. J is TRBJ1-2 and V is TRBV7-8; D remains ambiguous. V shed 2 bases and J shed 3 bases, with 7 bases lying between them. The CDR3 totals 13 residues. Germline V CDR1 and CDR2: SGHVS, FQNEAQ.